One TCR beta chain is described in this entry. The antigen is unknown. PBMCs yielded sorted CD4+ and CD8+ T cells. Following RNA extraction, reverse transcription yielded cDNA that acted as the sequencing template. Data came from immunoSEQ multiplex PCR; TCRdb stores just in-frame clones and leaves some out. Here the sample spans roughly 150,000 clones, about three fifths being singletons. This specimen belongs to a study of CD8+ T cells in alopecia areata. Study-level results: Normal skin contains resident alphabeta T cells, and these are also sequenced in scalp samples. Normal scalp showed lower clonality than lesional scalp, especially alopecia totalis/universalis.

V shed 6 bases and J shed 2 bases, with 10 bases lying between them. CDR1 is MNHEY, CDR2 SVGAGI, per germline. The CDR3 covers 13 residues. Material: CD4+ T cells sorted from blood. This receptor was identified in a human donor in good health. V is TRBV6-5 and J is TRBJ1-1; tentatively, D is TRBD1 (5 bases). CDR3 coding DNA: TGTGCCAGCAGGCAAGACAGCAACACTGAAGCTTTCTTT. It codes for CASRQDSNTEAFF.